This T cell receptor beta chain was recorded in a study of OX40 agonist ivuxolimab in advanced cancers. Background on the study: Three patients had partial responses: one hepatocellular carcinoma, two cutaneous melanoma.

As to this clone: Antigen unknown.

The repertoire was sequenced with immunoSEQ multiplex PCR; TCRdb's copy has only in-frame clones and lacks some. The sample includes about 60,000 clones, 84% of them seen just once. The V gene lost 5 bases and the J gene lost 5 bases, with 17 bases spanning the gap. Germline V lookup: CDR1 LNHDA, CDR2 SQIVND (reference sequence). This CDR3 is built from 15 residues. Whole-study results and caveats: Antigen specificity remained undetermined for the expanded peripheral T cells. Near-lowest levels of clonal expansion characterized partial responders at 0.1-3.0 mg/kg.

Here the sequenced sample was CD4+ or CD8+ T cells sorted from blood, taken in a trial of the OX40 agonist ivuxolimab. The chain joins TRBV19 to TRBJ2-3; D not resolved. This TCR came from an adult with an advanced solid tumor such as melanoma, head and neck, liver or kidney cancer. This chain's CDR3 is CASSPSGQEEDTQYF. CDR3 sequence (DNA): TGTGCCAGTAGTCCCTCCGGGCAAGAGGAAGATACGCAGTATTTT.